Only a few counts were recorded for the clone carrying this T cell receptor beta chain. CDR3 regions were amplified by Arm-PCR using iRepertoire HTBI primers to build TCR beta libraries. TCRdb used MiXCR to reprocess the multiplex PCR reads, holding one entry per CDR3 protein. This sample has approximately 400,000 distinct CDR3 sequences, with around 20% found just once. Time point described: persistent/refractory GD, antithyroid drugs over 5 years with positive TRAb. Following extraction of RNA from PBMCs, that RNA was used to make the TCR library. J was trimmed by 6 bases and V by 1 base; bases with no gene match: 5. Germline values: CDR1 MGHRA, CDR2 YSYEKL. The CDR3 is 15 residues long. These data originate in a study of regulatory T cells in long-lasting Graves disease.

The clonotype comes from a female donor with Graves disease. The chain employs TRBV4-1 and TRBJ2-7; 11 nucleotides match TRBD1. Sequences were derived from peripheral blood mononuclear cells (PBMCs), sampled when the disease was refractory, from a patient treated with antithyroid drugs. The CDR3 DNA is TGCGCCAGCAGCCAAGGGACAGGGGGCTTAGGCGAGCAGTACTTC. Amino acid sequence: CASSQGTGGLGEQYF.